The 26 T cell receptor beta chains given below trace back to one sample, sequenced in a study of T cells in women clearing cervical HPV infection. Method: immunoSEQ multiplex PCR; TCRdb's copy keeps in-frame clones and lacks some. This table holds roughly 30,000 clones. Sample: blood buffy coat. The receptors come from a woman aged 18-69 years with a cervical HPV16 infection that either progressed to CIN3+ or cleared (not recorded which).

A note on this clone: The read ends 3 residues early relative to the CDR3; the germline J gene fills the gap. V is TRBV5-1 and J is TRBJ2-7; 14 nucleotides align to TRBD2. V lost 2 bases and J lost 1; bases outside the gene matches: 5. The length of the CDR3 is 17 residues. CDR1 and CDR2 (germline): SGHRS, YFSETQ. The CDR3 protein is CASSFGLAGGLSYEQYF. The sequenced CDR3 bases are TGCGCCAGCAGCTTCGGACTAGCGGGAGGATTGTCCTACGAG. Supplemented by reference TRBV5-1 and TRBJ2-7, the full variable domain reads KAGVTQTPRYLIKTRGQQVTLSCSPISGHRSVSWYQQTPGQGLQFLFEYFSETQRNKGNFPGRFSGRQFSNSRSEMNVSTLELGDSALYLCASSFGLAGGLSYEQYFGPGTRLTVT.

About this clone: The sequence runs out 3 residues before the end of the CDR3; the remainder is reconstructed from the germline J gene. The rearrangement links TRBV5-1 to TRBJ2-7; 8 nucleotides agree with TRBD1. The CDR3 spans 17 residues. From germline, CDR1 is SGHRS and CDR2 YFSETQ. With V trimmed by 3 bases and J by 0 bases, 11 bases remained unmatched. CDR3: CASSSAGRTGTSYEQYF. CDR3 bases read: TGCGCCAGCAGCTCCGCGGGCCGGACAGGGACCTCCTACGAG.

To note about this clone: The read gets to within 3 residues of the CDR3 end, and the germline J gene fills in the rest. The chain couples TRBV15 to TRBJ2-7; D gene uncertain. The ends were cut back, 2 bases at V and 3 bases at J, with 8 bases in the middle. The CDR3 covers 13 residues. Looked up from germline, CDR1 is LNHNV and CDR2 is YYDKDF (reference sequence). CDR3 DNA, as far as it was read: TGTGCCACCAGCAGATCCCCTAGCTACGAG. Protein product: CATSRSPSYE. The complete CDR3 reads CATSRSPSYEQYF.

With respect to this clone: The DNA ends 3 residues before the CDR3 does, and the rest of the CDR3 is filled in from the germline J gene. The J gene is TRBJ1-6, the V gene TRBV19, with TRBD1 matching 7 bases. J lost 10 bases, V lost 5 bases, and 5 bases had no gene match. CDR1 and CDR2 from the germline V gene are LNHDA and SQIVND (reference sequence). CDR3 length: 13 amino acids. Partial CDR3 DNA: TGTGCCAGTAGTGGGGGACAGTACTCACCC. Translated: CASSGGQYSP. The CDR3 reads in full as CASSGGQYSPLHF.

Concerning this clone itself: The observed sequence ends 3 residues before the CDR3 terminus, with the missing tail filled in from the germline J gene. This chain links TRBV11-1 with TRBJ2-7; possibly TRBD1 for D (5 bases). From germline, CDR1 is SGHAT and CDR2 FQDESV (reference sequence). There are 13 residues in the CDR3. The V and J ends lost 1 base and 3 bases respectively, with 7 bases between them. The CDR3 sequence is CASSLGQIYEQYF. Incomplete CDR3 DNA: TGTGCCAGCAGCTTAGGACAGATCTACGAG.

Points on this clone: The read terminates 3 residues ahead of where the CDR3 ends, so the germline J gene completes it. The genes are TRBV20-1 and TRBJ2-1; 9 nucleotides agree with TRBD1. The CDR3 loop spans 14 amino acids. CDR1 is DFQATT, CDR2 SNEGSKA, per germline (reference sequence). Trimming cost V 7 bases and J 7 bases; bases outside gene matches: 11. The CDR3 bases that were read are TGCAGTGGTGAGGGACAGGGAGTCCAGAATGAG. This encodes CSGEGQGVQNE. The whole CDR3 protein reads CSGEGQGVQNEQFF.

A note on this clone: The CDR3 is cut off 3 residues early in the read; its end comes from the germline J gene. The chain joins TRBV30 to TRBJ2-6, with TRBD2 identical over 8 bases. Trimming at V came to 2 bases and at J to 2 bases, leaving 5 bases not matched to a gene. Germline CDR1 reads GTSNPN; CDR2 reads SVGIG (reference sequence). CDR3 length: 16 amino acids. The part of the CDR3 DNA that was read is TGTGCCTGGAGTCCCCGGGGGGGTGCTGGGGCCAACGTC. Protein: CAWSPRGGAGANV. The complete CDR3 sequence is CAWSPRGGAGANVLTF.

CDR3 DNA (partial): TGCAGTGCTAGAGGACGGACTAGCGGGGGACGAGACAATGAG. This translates into CSARGRTSGGRDNE. The entire CDR3 is CSARGRTSGGRDNEQFF. This chain links TRBV20-1 with TRBJ2-1; 13 nucleotides match TRBD2. The read finishes 3 residues shy of the CDR3 end, and the germline J gene is used to complete it. Germline V gene sequence: CDR1 DFQATT, CDR2 SNEGSKA (reference sequence). The CDR3 runs 17 residues. V gave up 1 base and J gave up 5 bases; unmatched junction bases: 8.

As to this clone: From the germline J gene comes the end of the CDR3, since the read stops 3 residues before it. The rearrangement joins TRBV19 to TRBJ1-1, with 7 bases identical to TRBD1. From germline, CDR1 is LNHDA and CDR2 SQIVND (reference sequence). The CDR3 has 16 amino acids. CDR3 sequence reads: CASSISGGQVLVEAFF. The CDR3 bases that were read are TGTGCCAGTAGTATTTCTGGAGGACAGGTTCTTGTCGAG.

Worth noting for this clone: One end of the junction does not line up with germline, which may come from a read error. The sequence runs out 3 residues before the end of the CDR3; the remainder is reconstructed from the germline J gene. V and J are TRBV16 and TRBJ2-1, with 9 bases fitting TRBD1. The CDR3 is 15 amino acids. Per germline, CDR1 KGHSY and CDR2 FQNENV. The CDR3 sequence is CASRQSTGGMGEQFF. The sequenced CDR3 bases are TGTGCCAGCAGGCAATCGACAGGGGGAATGGGTGAG.

The CDR3 sequence: CSAPGGAGANVLTF. The covered CDR3 bases are TGCAGTGCTCCAGGGGGCGCTGGGGCCAACGTC. The J gene is TRBJ2-6, the V gene TRBV20-1, with 8 bases identical to TRBD1. The DNA ends 3 residues before the CDR3 does, and the rest of the CDR3 is filled in from the germline J gene. CDR1 and CDR2 (germline): DFQATT, SNEGSKA (reference sequence). CDR3 length equals 14 residues. Germline trimming cut 5 bases from V and 2 bases from J; bases unmatched to any gene: 2.

Points on this clone: Read coverage stops 3 residues before the CDR3 terminus; the germline J gene supplies the remainder. The chain couples TRBV6-1 to TRBJ2-4; maybe TRBD1 (6 bases). V was shortened by 4 bases and J by 4 bases, with 11 bases between the two germline ends. The CDR3 length is 14 residues. The germline V gene has CDR1 MNHNS and CDR2 SASEGT. This CDR3 is CASSGAGVKNIQYF. The DNA read from the CDR3 is TGTGCCAGCAGTGGTGCAGGGGTAAAAAACATT.

Remarks on this clone: The CDR3 end is not reached by the read, which stops 3 residues before it; the germline J gene fills it in. The J gene is TRBJ1-2, the V gene TRBV7-2; tentatively, D is TRBD1 (5 bases). CDR3 length equals 12 residues. The V gene's germline CDR1 is SGHTA and CDR2 FQGNSA. The V gene lost 7 bases and the J gene lost 3 bases, with 9 bases spanning the gap. The DNA read from the CDR3 is TGTGCCAGCACTCAGACAGACTATGGC. It yields the protein CASTQTDYG. The whole CDR3 protein is CASTQTDYGYTF.

Comments on this clone: Read sequence stops 3 residues before the CDR3 end, and the germline J gene provides the missing end. The chain combines TRBV18 with TRBJ1-2, with D maybe TRBD1 (5 bases). This CDR3 spans 15 amino acids. V was shortened by 6 bases and J by 4 bases, with 18 bases between the two germline ends. CDR1 and CDR2 (germline): KGHSH, LQKENI. CDR3 protein: CASSLKAGLSYGYTF. Partial CDR3 DNA: TGTGCCAGCTCTCTTAAGGCGGGGCTCAGCTATGGC.

Notes on this clone: At one of its ends the junction is not consistent with the germline gene, which may arise from a read error. Read data end 3 residues before the CDR3 end; the end is taken from the germline J gene. The chain combines TRBV29-1 with TRBJ2-6, with TRBD2 matching over 8 bases. The CDR3 is made up of 16 amino acids. Germline CDR1 SQVTM, CDR2 ANQGSEA. The CDR3 bases that were read are TGCGGCGTTGGGGGCGGGGGGACGGTAGGGGCCAACGTC. Amino acid sequence: CGVGGGGTVGANV. The whole CDR3 region reads CGVGGGGTVGANVLTF.

A remark on this clone: The CDR3 end is not reached by the read, which stops 3 residues before it; the germline J gene fills it in. The chain employs TRBV30 and TRBJ1-5; D uncertain. V lost 5 bases, J lost 8 bases, and 13 bases lay in between. Germline V gives CDR1 GTSNPN, CDR2 SVGIG (reference sequence). The CDR3 covers 12 residues. The CDR3 loop is CAWARGDKPQHF. The CDR3 bases that were read are TGTGCCTGGGCCCGCGGGGATAAGCCC.

Details on this clone: The read ends 3 residues early relative to the CDR3; the germline J gene fills the gap. The V gene is TRBV7-2, the J gene TRBJ2-4; the match to TRBD1 covers 8 bases. This CDR3 comprises 13 residues. The germline gives CDR1 SGHTA, CDR2 FQGNSA. CDR3: CASSFNRGSGQYF. The DNA read from the CDR3 is TGTGCCAGCAGCTTCAACAGGGGGTCTGGT.

In the case of this clone: The read halts 3 residues ahead of the CDR3 end, with the missing end drawn from the germline J gene. The chain recombines TRBV19 with TRBJ1-2, with D maybe TRBD1 (6 bases). Per germline, CDR1 LNHDA and CDR2 SQIVND (reference sequence). This CDR3 has 14 residues. The CDR3 sequence: CASSRTVGVHDYTF. The covered CDR3 bases are TGTGCCAGTAGTAGGACAGTCGGGGTACATGAC. Based on the CDR3 plus reference TRBV19 and TRBJ1-2, the full variable domain is DGGITQSPKYLFRKEGQNVTLSCEQNLNHDAMYWYRQDPGQGLRLIYYSQIVNDFQKGDIAEGYSVSREKKESFPLTVTSAQKNPTAFYLCASSRTVGVHDYTFGSGTRLTVV.

With respect to this clone: A read error may account for a junction end that differs from germline. The missing CDR3 end, 3 residues past where the read stops, is filled in from the germline J gene. The chain uses TRBV4-2 and TRBJ2-2; 7 nucleotides agree with TRBD2. Germline assignment: CDR1 LGHNA and CDR2 YNFKEQ. The CDR3 loop spans 16 amino acids. The CDR3 DNA, read in part, is TGCGCCAGCAGCCGAGACGGGGGGTTCCCGTATGAAAAG. Translation: CASSRDGGFPYEK. The whole CDR3 sequence is CASSRDGGFPYEKLFF.

As concerns this clone: The read finishes 3 residues shy of the CDR3 end, and the germline J gene is used to complete it. The chain is built from TRBV20-1 and TRBJ2-1; the D is unclear. V lost 4 bases and J 3 bases, leaving 7 bases between the germline ends. This CDR3 has 12 residues. From germline, CDR1 is DFQATT and CDR2 SNEGSKA (reference sequence). The CDR3 is CSAKASYNEQFF. The CDR3 DNA, read in part, is TGCAGTGCTAAGGCTAGCTACAATGAG.

A word on this clone: The read halts 3 residues ahead of the CDR3 end, with the missing end drawn from the germline J gene. The chain joins TRBV20-1 to TRBJ2-6; 8 nucleotides line up with TRBD1. This CDR3 is 16 amino acids long. The germline gives CDR1 DFQATT, CDR2 SNEGSKA (reference sequence). J gave up 4 bases and V 4 bases, and 9 bases lay outside the gene matches. Incomplete CDR3 DNA: TGCAGTGCTACCAGTCCCAGGGGGCGCGGGGCCAACGTC. It is translated as CSATSPRGRGANV. The whole CDR3 region reads CSATSPRGRGANVLTF.

Of note for this clone: The read finishes 3 residues shy of the CDR3 end, and the germline J gene is used to complete it. This rearrangement joins TRBV20-1 to TRBJ2-5; 9 bases are a match to TRBD2. CDR1 and CDR2 from the germline V gene are DFQATT and SNEGSKA (reference sequence). Trimming took 3 bases from V and 4 from J; bases not matched to a gene: 12. This CDR3 comprises 16 residues. Here the CDR3 reads CSASGPGLAGTETQYF. CDR3 bases read: TGCAGTGCTAGTGGCCCCGGCCTAGCGGGGACAGAGACC.

About this clone: Read data end 3 residues before the CDR3 end; the end is taken from the germline J gene. The V and J genes are TRBV19 and TRBJ2-2; D remains ambiguous. Deletions cut 7 bases from V and 1 base from J, with 10 bases between. The CDR3 has 14 residues. The germline CDR1 and CDR2 sequences are LNHDA and SQIVND (reference sequence). The CDR3 sequence is CASTSKGNTGELFF. Partial CDR3 DNA: TGTGCCAGTACGTCAAAGGGGAACACCGGGGAG.

Turning to this clone: The CDR3 end falls 3 residues outside the read, so it is completed with the germline J gene. The V gene is TRBV20-1, the J gene TRBJ2-2; 11 nucleotides line up with TRBD1. The germline gives CDR1 DFQATT, CDR2 SNEGSKA (reference sequence). The CDR3 is made up of 15 amino acids. The CDR3 loop reads CSARDQGTGGEKLFF. The covered CDR3 bases are TGCAGTGCTAGAGATCAAGGGACAGGGGGTGAAAAG.

Turning to this clone: Read data end 3 residues before the CDR3 end; the end is taken from the germline J gene. This chain links TRBV19 with TRBJ2-4; TRBD1 is a possible D gene (6 bases). CDR3 size: 14 residues. In germline, CDR1 is LNHDA, CDR2 SQIVND (reference sequence). The CDR3 loop reads CASSMADSNYGQYF. The sequenced CDR3 bases are TGTGCCAGTAGTATGGCGGACAGCAACTATGGT.

Of note for this clone: The DNA ends 3 residues before the CDR3 does, and the rest of the CDR3 is filled in from the germline J gene. V is TRBV29-1 and J is TRBJ2-2, with 9 nucleotides matching TRBD1. Germline lookup yields CDR1 SQVTM and CDR2 ANQGSEA. This CDR3 is 13 amino acids long. CDR3 protein: CSVPGTGNEKLFF. The covered CDR3 bases are TGCAGCGTTCCCGGGACAGGGAATGAAAAG.